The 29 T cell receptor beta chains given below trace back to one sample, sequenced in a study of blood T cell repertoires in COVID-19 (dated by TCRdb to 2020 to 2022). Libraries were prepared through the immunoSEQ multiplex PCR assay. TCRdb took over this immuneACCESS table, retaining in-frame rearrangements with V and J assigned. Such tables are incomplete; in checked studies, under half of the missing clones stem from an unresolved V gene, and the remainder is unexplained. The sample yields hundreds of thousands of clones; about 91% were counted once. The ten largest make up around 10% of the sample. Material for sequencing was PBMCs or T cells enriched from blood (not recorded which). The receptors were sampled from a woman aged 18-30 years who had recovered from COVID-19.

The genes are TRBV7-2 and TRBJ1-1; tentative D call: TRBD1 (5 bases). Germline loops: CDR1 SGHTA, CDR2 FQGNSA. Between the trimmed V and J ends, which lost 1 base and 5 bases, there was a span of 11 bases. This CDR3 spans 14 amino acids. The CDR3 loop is CASSLDSGGTEAFF. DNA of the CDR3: TGTGCCAGCAGCTTAGATAGTGGGGGGACTGAAGCTTTCTTT.

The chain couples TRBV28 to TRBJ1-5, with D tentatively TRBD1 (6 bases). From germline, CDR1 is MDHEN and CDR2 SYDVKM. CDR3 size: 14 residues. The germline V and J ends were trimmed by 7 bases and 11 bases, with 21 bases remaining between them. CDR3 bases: TGTGCCAGCATCCTGGGGGCATCCGGGCGGGCCCAGCATTTT. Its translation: CASILGASGRAQHF.

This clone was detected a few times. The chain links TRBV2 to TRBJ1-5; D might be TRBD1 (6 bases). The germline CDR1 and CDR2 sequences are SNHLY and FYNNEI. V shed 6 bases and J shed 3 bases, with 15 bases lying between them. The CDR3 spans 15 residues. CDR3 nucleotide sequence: TGTGCCAGCAGCCCACAGGGAAGAGACAATCAGCCCCAGCATTTT. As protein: CASSPQGRDNQPQHF.

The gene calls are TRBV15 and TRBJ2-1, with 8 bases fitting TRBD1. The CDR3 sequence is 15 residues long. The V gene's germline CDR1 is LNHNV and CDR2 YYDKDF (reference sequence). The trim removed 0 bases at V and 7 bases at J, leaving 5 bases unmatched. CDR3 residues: CATSRDRGQGNEQFF. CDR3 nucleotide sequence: TGTGCCACCAGCAGAGATCGTGGACAGGGTAATGAGCAGTTCTTC.

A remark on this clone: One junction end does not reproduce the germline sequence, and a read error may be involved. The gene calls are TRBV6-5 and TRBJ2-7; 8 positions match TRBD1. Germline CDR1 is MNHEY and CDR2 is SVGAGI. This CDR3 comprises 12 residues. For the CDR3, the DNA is TGTGCCAGCAGTTACTCGACAGGGGATAAGGGCTTC. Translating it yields CASSYSTGDKGF.

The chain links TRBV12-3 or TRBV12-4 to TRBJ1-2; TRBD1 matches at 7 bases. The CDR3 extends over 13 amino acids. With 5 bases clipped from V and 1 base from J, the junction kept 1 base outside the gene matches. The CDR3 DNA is TGTGCCAGCAGTGGGGACAGTAACTATGGCTACACCTTC. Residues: CASSGDSNYGYTF.

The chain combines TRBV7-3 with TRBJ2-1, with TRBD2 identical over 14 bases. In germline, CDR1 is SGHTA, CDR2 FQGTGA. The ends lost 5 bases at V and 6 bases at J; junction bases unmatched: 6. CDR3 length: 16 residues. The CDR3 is CASSPRLAGGLNEQFF. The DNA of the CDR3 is TGTGCCAGCAGCCCCCGACTAGCGGGGGGGCTCAATGAGCAGTTCTTC.

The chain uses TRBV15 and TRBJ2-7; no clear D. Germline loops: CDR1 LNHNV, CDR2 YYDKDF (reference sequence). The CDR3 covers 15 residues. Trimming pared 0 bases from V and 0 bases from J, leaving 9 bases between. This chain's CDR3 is CATSRDTERSYEQYF. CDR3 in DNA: TGTGCCACCAGCAGAGATACCGAGCGCTCCTACGAGCAGTACTTC.

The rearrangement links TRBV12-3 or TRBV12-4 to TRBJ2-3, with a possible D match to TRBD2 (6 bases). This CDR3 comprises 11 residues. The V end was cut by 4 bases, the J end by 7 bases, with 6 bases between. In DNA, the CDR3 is TGTGCCAGCAGTTGGGACTATACGCAGTATTTT. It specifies CASSWDYTQYF.

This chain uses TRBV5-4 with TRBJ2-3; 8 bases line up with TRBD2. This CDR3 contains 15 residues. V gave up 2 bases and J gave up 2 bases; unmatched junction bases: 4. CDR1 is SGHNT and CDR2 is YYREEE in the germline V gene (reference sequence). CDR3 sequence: CASSFLSGDTDTQYF. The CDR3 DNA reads TGTGCCAGCAGCTTCCTTAGCGGGGACACAGATACGCAGTATTTT.

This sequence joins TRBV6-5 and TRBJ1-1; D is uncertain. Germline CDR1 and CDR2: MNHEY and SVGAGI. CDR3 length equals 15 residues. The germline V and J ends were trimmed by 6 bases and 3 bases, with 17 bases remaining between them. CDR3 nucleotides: TGTGCCAGCAGCCACACCGTCTGGAGGGACACTGAAGCTTTCTTT. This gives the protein CASSHTVWRDTEAFF.

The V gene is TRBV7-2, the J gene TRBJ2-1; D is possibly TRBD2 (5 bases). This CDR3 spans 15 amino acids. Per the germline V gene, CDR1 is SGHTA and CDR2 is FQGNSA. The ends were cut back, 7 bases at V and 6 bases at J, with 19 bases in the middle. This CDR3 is CASNLLLTGFNEQFF. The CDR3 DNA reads TGTGCCAGCAACCTACTCCTTACGGGGTTCAATGAGCAGTTCTTC.

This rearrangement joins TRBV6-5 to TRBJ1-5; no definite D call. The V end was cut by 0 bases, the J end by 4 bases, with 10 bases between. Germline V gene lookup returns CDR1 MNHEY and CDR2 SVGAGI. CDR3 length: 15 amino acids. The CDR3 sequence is CASSYSGRGNQPQHF. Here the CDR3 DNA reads TGTGCCAGCAGTTACTCTGGTCGGGGTAATCAGCCCCAGCATTTT.

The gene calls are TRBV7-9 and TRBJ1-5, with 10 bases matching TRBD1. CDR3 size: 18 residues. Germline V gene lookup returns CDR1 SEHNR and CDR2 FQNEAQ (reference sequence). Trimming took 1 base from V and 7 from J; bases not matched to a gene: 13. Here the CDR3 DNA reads TGTGCCAGCAGCTTAGTGCGTTACGACAGGGGGCGAGTGCAGCCCCAGCATTTT. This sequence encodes CASSLVRYDRGRVQPQHF. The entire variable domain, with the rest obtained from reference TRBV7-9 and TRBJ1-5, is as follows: DTGVSQNPRHKITKRGQNVTFRCDPISEHNRLYWYRQTLGQGPEFLTYFQNEAQLEKSRLLSDRFSAERPKGSFSTLEIQRTEQGDSAMYLCASSLVRYDRGRVQPQHFGDGTRLSIL.

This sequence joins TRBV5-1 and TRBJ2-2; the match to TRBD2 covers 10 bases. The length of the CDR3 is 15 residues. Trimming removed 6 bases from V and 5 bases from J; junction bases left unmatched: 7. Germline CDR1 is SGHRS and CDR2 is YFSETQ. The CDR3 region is CASTPLAGKTGELFF. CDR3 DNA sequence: TGCGCCAGCACCCCACTAGCGGGGAAAACCGGGGAGCTGTTTTTT.

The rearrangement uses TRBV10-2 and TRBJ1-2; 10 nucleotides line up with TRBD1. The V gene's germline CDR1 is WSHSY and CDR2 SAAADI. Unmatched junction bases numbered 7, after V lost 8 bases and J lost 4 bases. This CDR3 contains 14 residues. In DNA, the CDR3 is TGCGCCAGCGGAGGGGGACAGGGGAGCTATGGCTACACCTTC. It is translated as CASGGGQGSYGYTF.

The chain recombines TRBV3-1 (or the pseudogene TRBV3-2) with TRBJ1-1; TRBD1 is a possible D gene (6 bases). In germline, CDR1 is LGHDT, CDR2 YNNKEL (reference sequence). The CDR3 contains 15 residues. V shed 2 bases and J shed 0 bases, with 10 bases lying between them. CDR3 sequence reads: CASSQNRAMNTEAFF. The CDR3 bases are TGTGCCAGCAGCCAAAACAGGGCCATGAACACTGAAGCTTTCTTT.

CDR3 sequence: CASSQDLVREGYEKLFF. In DNA form, the CDR3 reads TGCGCCAGCAGCCAAGATTTGGTCAGGGAAGGTTATGAAAAACTGTTTTTT. This chain joins TRBV4-3 and TRBJ1-4; D is perhaps TRBD1 (5 bases). The germline V and J ends were trimmed by 0 bases and 6 bases, with 17 bases remaining between them. Germline loops: CDR1 LGHNA, CDR2 YSLEER. The CDR3 sequence is 17 residues long.

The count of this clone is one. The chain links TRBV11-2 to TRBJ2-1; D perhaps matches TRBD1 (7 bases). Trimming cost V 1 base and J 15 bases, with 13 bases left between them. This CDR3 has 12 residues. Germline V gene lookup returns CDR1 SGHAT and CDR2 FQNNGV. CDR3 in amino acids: CASSLGQGGPFF. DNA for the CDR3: TGTGCCAGCAGCTTAGGGCAGGGGGGCCCGTTCTTC.

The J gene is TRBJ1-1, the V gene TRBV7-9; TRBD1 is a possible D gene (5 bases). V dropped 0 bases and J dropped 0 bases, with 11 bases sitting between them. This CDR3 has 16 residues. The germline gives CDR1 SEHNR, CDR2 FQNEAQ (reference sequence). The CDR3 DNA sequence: TGTGCCAGCAGCTTAGCGTTGGAGGGGTTGAACACTGAAGCTTTCTTT. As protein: CASSLALEGLNTEAFF.

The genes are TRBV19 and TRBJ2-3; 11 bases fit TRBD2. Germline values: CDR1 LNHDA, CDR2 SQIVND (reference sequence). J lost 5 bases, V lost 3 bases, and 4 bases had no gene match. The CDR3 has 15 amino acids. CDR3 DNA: TGTGCCAGTAGTATTACTAGCGGGGGTGTAGATACGCAGTATTTT. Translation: CASSITSGGVDTQYF.

The DNA for the CDR3 is TGTGCCAGTAAAGGTCCGGGGGGAGGGAACACTGAAGCTTTCTTT. Translated: CASKGPGGGNTEAFF. The chain links TRBV19 to TRBJ1-1, with a possible D match to TRBD1 (5 bases). In germline, CDR1 is LNHDA, CDR2 SQIVND (reference sequence). The V end was cut by 7 bases, the J end by 1 base, with 16 bases between. The CDR3 spans 15 residues.

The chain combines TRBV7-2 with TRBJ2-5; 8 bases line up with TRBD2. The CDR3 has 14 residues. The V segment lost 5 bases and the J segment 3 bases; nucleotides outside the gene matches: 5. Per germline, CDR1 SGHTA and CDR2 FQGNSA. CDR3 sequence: CASSPTSAEETQYF. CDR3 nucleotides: TGTGCCAGCAGCCCGACTAGCGCCGAAGAGACCCAGTACTTC.

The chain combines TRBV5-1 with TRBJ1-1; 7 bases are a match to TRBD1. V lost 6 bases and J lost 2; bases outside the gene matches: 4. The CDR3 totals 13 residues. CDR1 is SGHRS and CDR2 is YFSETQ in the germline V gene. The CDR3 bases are TGCGCCAGCAAAGGACAGGTTAACACTGAAGCTTTCTTT. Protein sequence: CASKGQVNTEAFF. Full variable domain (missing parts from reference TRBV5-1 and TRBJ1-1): KAGVTQTPRYLIKTRGQQVTLSCSPISGHRSVSWYQQTPGQGLQFLFEYFSETQRNKGNFPGRFSGRQFSNSRSEMNVSTLELGDSALYLCASKGQVNTEAFFGQGTRLTVV.

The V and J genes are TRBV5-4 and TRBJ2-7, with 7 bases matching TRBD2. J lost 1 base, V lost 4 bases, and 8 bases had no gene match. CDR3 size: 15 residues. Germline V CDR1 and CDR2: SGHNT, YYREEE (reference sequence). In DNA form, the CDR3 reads TGTGCCAGCAGCCGTCGTATTAGCGGGTCCTACGAGCAGTACTTC. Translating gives CASSRRISGSYEQYF.

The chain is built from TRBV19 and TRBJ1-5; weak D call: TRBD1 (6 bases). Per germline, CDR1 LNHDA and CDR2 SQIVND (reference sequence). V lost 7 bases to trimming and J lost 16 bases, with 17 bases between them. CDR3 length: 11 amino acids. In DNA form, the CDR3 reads TGTGCCAGTATCCAAGCGGGACACCCCCATTTT. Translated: CASIQAGHPHF.

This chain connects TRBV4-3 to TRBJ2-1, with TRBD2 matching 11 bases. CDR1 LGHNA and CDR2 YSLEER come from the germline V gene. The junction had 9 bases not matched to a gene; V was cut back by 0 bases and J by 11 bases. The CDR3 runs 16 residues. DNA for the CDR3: TGCGCCAGCAGCCAAGACACTAGCGGGAGTTCTATTCAGCAGTTCTTC. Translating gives CASSQDTSGSSIQQFF.

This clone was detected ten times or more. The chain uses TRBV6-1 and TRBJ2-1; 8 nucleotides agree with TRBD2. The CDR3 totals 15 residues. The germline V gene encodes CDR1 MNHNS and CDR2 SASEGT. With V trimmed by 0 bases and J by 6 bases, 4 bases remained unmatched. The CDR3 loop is CASSEAAGDSNEQFF. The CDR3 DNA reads TGTGCCAGCAGTGAAGCAGCGGGAGACTCCAATGAGCAGTTCTTC.

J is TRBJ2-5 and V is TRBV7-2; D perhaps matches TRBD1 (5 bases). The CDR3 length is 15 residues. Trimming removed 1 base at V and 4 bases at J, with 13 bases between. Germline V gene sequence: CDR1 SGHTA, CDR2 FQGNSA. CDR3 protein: CASSLGSRVSETQYF. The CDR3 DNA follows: TGTGCCAGCAGCTTAGGCTCCAGGGTATCAGAGACCCAGTACTTC.